Following are 25 T cell receptor beta chains from one sample sequenced in a study of T cell responses to AZD1222 COVID-19 vaccine (dated by TCRdb to the early 2020s). Libraries were prepared through the immunoSEQ multiplex PCR assay. As stored in TCRdb, this immuneACCESS dataset retains in-frame rearrangements with V and J assigned. A fraction of the clones does not appear; measured against another copy, unresolved V genes explain less than half of the discrepancy, and the remainder lacks a known reason. Within this sample are approximately 150,000 clones, with roughly nine tenths of them counted one time only. The ten largest clones represent roughly 7.1% of the sample. This specimen's time point label, per the study, means: about 28 days (+/-7) after the second vaccine dose. The treatment or condition label, as the study defines it: meningococcal conjugate vaccine given as trial control. The sequencing here drew on peripheral blood, taken 28 days after the second dose of the MenACWY control vaccine. The receptors derive from an adult who received the MenACWY meningococcal vaccine as a control.

The chain is built from TRBV3-1 (or the pseudogene TRBV3-2) and TRBJ2-1; D may match TRBD1 or TRBD2 (6 bases each). In germline, CDR1 is LGHDT, CDR2 YNNKEL (reference sequence). The V gene lost 4 bases and the J gene lost 7 bases, with 11 bases spanning the gap. This CDR3 comprises 13 residues. As DNA, the CDR3 is TGTGCCAGCAGCCTCAGGGGAGGAAATGAGCAGTTCTTC. It specifies CASSLRGGNEQFF.

The J gene is TRBJ1-2, the V gene TRBV12-3 or TRBV12-4, with D unclear. Trimming took 5 bases from V and 4 from J, leaving 8 bases between them. This CDR3 spans 12 amino acids. CDR3 nucleotides: TGTGCCAGCAGTCCCAGCCTCTATGGCTACACCTTC. This codes for CASSPSLYGYTF.

The chain couples TRBV19 to TRBJ1-6; the D is unclear. V lost 6 bases, J lost 7 bases, and 16 bases lay in between. CDR3 size: 15 residues. The germline V gene encodes CDR1 LNHDA and CDR2 SQIVND (reference sequence). The CDR3 protein is CASSSAGGSNSPLHF. CDR3 DNA: TGTGCCAGTAGCTCGGCGGGAGGATCCAATTCACCCCTCCACTTT.

V and J are TRBV6-2 or TRBV6-3 and TRBJ1-1; possible D gene TRBD1, 6 bases. CDR3 size: 15 residues. Germline V lookup: CDR1 MNHEY, CDR2 SVGEGT. The ends were cut back, 5 bases at V and 1 base at J, with 14 bases in the middle. The CDR3 sequence is CASSADSRSNTEAFF. The CDR3 coding sequence is TGTGCCAGCAGTGCGGACAGCCGGTCGAACACTGAAGCTTTCTTT.

As regards this clone: Additional DNA sequences in this sample encode the identical CDR3. The DNA for the CDR3 is TGTGCCTGGAGTGTAGGGAGTAATCAGCCCCAGCATTTT. It yields the protein CAWSVGSNQPQHF. The J gene is TRBJ1-5, the V gene TRBV30; D not certain. This CDR3 is built from 13 residues. The V gene lost 0 bases and the J gene lost 4 bases, with 7 bases spanning the gap. CDR1 and CDR2 from the germline V gene are GTSNPN and SVGIG (reference sequence).

The genes are TRBV20-1 and TRBJ2-7; 7 bases fit TRBD2. The CDR3 runs to 14 residues. The J segment lost 5 bases and the V segment lost 3 bases, leaving 10 bases of the junction unmatched. Germline CDR1 and CDR2: DFQATT and SNEGSKA (reference sequence). CDR3: CSASGTTLRDEQYF. CDR3 nucleotides: TGCAGTGCTAGTGGGACTACCCTACGGGACGAGCAGTACTTC.

The CDR3 nucleotides are TGTGCCAGCAGTGACGCTGGCCTAGCGGGGGGTCTCTCCTACAATGAGCAGTTCTTC. Protein: CASSDAGLAGGLSYNEQFF. The chain joins TRBV6-4 to TRBJ2-1; 11 bases match TRBD2. CDR3 size: 19 residues. Germline V gene sequence: CDR1 MRHNA, CDR2 SNTAGT. Germline trimming cut 2 bases from V and 0 bases from J; bases unmatched to any gene: 9.

The chain is built from TRBV19 and TRBJ2-2; 12 nucleotides agree with TRBD2. J lost 4 bases, V lost 2 bases, and 2 bases had no gene match. This CDR3 is built from 16 residues. Germline CDR1 and CDR2: LNHDA and SQIVND (reference sequence). The CDR3 bases are TGTGCCAGTAGTATAACTAGCGGGGGGTTCACCGGGGAGCTGTTTTTT. Protein product: CASSITSGGFTGELFF.

The chain recombines TRBV28 with TRBJ1-6; 7 positions agree with TRBD1. CDR3 size: 14 residues. Germline lookup yields CDR1 MDHEN and CDR2 SYDVKM. Trimming took 10 bases from V and 10 from J; bases not matched to a gene: 13. CDR3 protein: CATKYRGFGSPLHF. CDR3 nucleotides: TGTGCCACCAAGTACAGGGGATTCGGATCACCCCTCCACTTT.

J is TRBJ1-2 and V is TRBV30, with D unclear. CDR3 size: 13 residues. V was trimmed by 1 base and J by 4 bases, leaving 10 bases between them. Germline assignment: CDR1 GTSNPN and CDR2 SVGIG (reference sequence). CDR3 sequence reads: CAWSDRKGYGYTF. Here the CDR3 DNA reads TGTGCCTGGAGTGACCGAAAAGGCTATGGCTACACCTTC.

CDR3 DNA sequence: TGTGCCAGCAGCACTACTAGCGGGAGTGACGAGCAGTACTTC. Translating gives CASSTTSGSDEQYF. The chain uses TRBV7-2 and TRBJ2-7, with 11 bases fitting TRBD2. V lost 5 bases and J lost 5; bases outside the gene matches: 5. The CDR3 totals 14 residues. Germline V gene lookup returns CDR1 SGHTA and CDR2 FQGNSA.

The V gene is TRBV28, the J gene TRBJ2-7, with 12 bases that match TRBD2. V lost 5 bases, J lost 5 bases, and 4 bases stayed unmatched. This CDR3 spans 14 amino acids. The germline gives CDR1 MDHEN, CDR2 SYDVKM. CDR3: CASSGLAGLNEQYF. The DNA of the CDR3 is TGTGCCAGCAGTGGACTAGCGGGACTGAACGAGCAGTACTTC.

The CDR3 DNA sequence: TGTGCCATCAGTGAAAGTAACAGCTCTGGAAACACCATATATTTT. Its translation is CAISESNSSGNTIYF. The chain joins TRBV10-3 to TRBJ1-3; D is uncertain. The germline V and J ends were trimmed by 3 bases and 0 bases, with 9 bases remaining between them. The CDR3 is 15 amino acids. Germline lookup yields CDR1 ENHRY and CDR2 SYGVKD.

J is TRBJ2-7 and V is TRBV5-8; 9 bases align to TRBD1. V dropped 0 bases and J dropped 7; count of bases not matched to a gene: 8. The CDR3 totals 15 residues. Germline V CDR1 and CDR2: SGHTS, YDEGEE. The CDR3 DNA reads as TGTGCCAGCAGCTTGGGGGGGACAGGGTCCTCTGAGCAGTACTTC. It is translated as CASSLGGTGSSEQYF.

The CDR3 reads CASSLGVWGGTDTQYF. The DNA for the CDR3 is TGTGCCAGCAGCTTGGGGGTGTGGGGGGGCACAGATACGCAGTATTTT. This rearrangement joins TRBV11-2 to TRBJ2-3; D possibly corresponds to TRBD2 (6 bases). Germline values: CDR1 SGHAT, CDR2 FQNNGV. With 3 bases removed from V and 1 base from J, the gap between germline ends came to 14 bases. The CDR3 is 16 amino acids.

The V and J genes are TRBV10-1 and TRBJ1-5; 7 bases are shared with TRBD1. The CDR3 extends over 13 amino acids. The V and J ends lost 7 bases and 5 bases, in that order; junction bases with no gene match: 5. Germline CDR1 and CDR2: WNHNN and SYGVQD (reference sequence). In nucleotides, the CDR3 is TGCGCCAGCACAGGGGGAAATCATCAGCCCCAGCATTTT. This encodes CASTGGNHQPQHF.

The chain has TRBV27 and TRBJ1-5; unclear D gene. Trimming took off 3 bases at V and 2 bases at J, with 11 bases between the two ends. CDR1 and CDR2 from the germline V gene are MNHEY and SMNVEV (reference sequence). CDR3 length equals 15 residues. The CDR3 loop is CASSFGGVGNQPQHF. CDR3 nucleotide sequence: TGTGCCAGCAGTTTTGGTGGAGTGGGCAATCAGCCCCAGCATTTT.

This clone was seen a handful of times. CDR3 sequence: CASSDRTNSGNTIYF. The CDR3 DNA reads as TGTGCCAGCAGCGACAGGACCAACTCTGGAAACACCATATATTTT. The rearrangement uses TRBV28 and TRBJ1-3, with D perhaps TRBD1 (6 bases). The germline gives CDR1 MDHEN, CDR2 SYDVKM. Trimming took off 6 bases at V and 0 bases at J, with 12 bases between the two ends. CDR3 size: 15 residues.

This clone has only a few counts. The rearrangement joins TRBV7-2 to TRBJ1-5; the D is unclear. Germline-derived CDR1 and CDR2 are SGHTA and FQGNSA. CDR3 length: 14 residues. V lost 5 bases and J 3 bases, leaving 11 bases between the germline ends. CDR3 bases: TGTGCCAGCAGCCCCCTGGTTTTCAATCAGCCCCAGCATTTT. As protein: CASSPLVFNQPQHF.

The chain couples TRBV4-1 to TRBJ1-5, with a tentative D call TRBD1 (5 bases). V was cut by 2 bases and J by 5 bases, with 10 bases left in between. CDR1 MGHRA and CDR2 YSYEKL come from the germline V gene. The CDR3 extends over 14 amino acids. The CDR3 here is CASSQQGEDQPQHF. CDR3 in DNA: TGCGCCAGCAGCCAACAAGGGGAGGATCAGCCCCAGCATTTT.

This chain joins TRBV18 and TRBJ2-1; 13 positions match TRBD2. Germline V gene data show CDR1 as KGHSH and CDR2 as LQKENI. Trimming at V came to 3 bases and at J to 0 bases, leaving 2 bases not matched to a gene. There are 17 residues in the CDR3. Here the CDR3 DNA reads TGTGCCAGCTCACCCCGGACTAGCGGGAGCTCCTACAATGAGCAGTTCTTC. As protein: CASSPRTSGSSYNEQFF.

This clone was detected only a few times. The chain uses TRBV4-3 and TRBJ2-3; D may match TRBD1 or TRBD2 (5 bases each). The V and J ends lost 3 bases and 1 base respectively, with 11 bases between them. The germline V gene encodes CDR1 LGHNA and CDR2 YSLEER. The CDR3 runs 15 residues. The chain's CDR3 is CASSQGVVGTDTQYF. The CDR3 DNA sequence: TGCGCCAGCAGCCAGGGGGTCGTGGGCACAGATACGCAGTATTTT.

V usage is TRBV28 and J usage is TRBJ2-7; tentatively, D is TRBD1 (6 bases). Trimming stripped 6 bases from V and 2 bases from J, with 17 bases between. CDR3 length: 15 residues. CDR1 MDHEN and CDR2 SYDVKM come from the germline V gene. CDR3 residues: CASSQPRGQTYEQYF. The CDR3 DNA reads as TGTGCCAGCAGCCAACCCAGGGGTCAAACCTACGAGCAGTACTTC.

In its sample, this clone was seen once. This rearrangement joins TRBV18 to TRBJ2-7, with D perhaps TRBD1 or TRBD2 (5 bases each). CDR1 and CDR2 from the germline V gene are KGHSH and LQKENI. The V end was cut by 2 bases, the J end by 3 bases, with 14 bases between. CDR3 length equals 15 residues. The CDR3 coding sequence is TGTGCCAGCTCACCAACCCGGGACGGAGTCTACGAGCAGTACTTC. Protein sequence: CASSPTRDGVYEQYF.

This clone was counted a few times. The gene calls are TRBV24-1 and TRBJ2-2; the match to TRBD1 covers 10 bases. The CDR3 has 18 amino acids. Germline V gene lookup returns CDR1 KGHDR and CDR2 SFDVKD. V lost 5 bases, J lost 3 bases, and 11 bases stayed unmatched. This CDR3 reads CATSGYETGGAYTGELFF. In DNA form, the CDR3 reads TGTGCCACCAGTGGGTACGAGACAGGGGGCGCTTACACCGGGGAGCTGTTTTTT.